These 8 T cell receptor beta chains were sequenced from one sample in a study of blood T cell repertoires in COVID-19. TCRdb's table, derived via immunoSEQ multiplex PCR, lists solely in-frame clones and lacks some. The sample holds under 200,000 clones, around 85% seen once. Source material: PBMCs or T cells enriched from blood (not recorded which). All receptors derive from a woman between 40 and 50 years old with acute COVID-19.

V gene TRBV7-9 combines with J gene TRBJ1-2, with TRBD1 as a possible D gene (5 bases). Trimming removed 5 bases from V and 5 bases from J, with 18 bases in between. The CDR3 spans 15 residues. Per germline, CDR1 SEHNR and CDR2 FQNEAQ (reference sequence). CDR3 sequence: CASSPGTLEGYGYTF. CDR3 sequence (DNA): TGTGCCAGCAGCCCCGGGACTTTAGAGGGGTATGGCTACACCTTC.

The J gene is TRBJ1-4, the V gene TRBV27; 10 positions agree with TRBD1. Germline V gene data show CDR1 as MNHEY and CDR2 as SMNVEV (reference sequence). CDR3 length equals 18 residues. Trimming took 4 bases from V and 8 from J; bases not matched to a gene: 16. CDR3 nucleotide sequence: TGTGCCAGCAGTTCGGGACCCCCCGGGACAGGGGCCGAAGAAAAACTGTTTTTT. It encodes CASSSGPPGTGAEEKLFF. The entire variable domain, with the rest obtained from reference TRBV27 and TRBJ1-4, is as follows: EAQVTQNPRYLITVTGKKLTVTCSQNMNHEYMSWYRQDPGLGLRQIYYSMNVEVTDKGDVPEGYKVSRKEKRNFPLILESPSPNQTSLYFCASSSGPPGTGAEEKLFFGSGTQLSVL.

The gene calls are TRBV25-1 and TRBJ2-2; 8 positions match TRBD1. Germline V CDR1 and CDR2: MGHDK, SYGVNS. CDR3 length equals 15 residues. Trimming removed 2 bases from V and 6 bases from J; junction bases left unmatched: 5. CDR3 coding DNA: TGTGCCAGCAGTGAAGACAGGGGTTTACCCGGGGAGCTGTTTTTT. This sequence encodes CASSEDRGLPGELFF.

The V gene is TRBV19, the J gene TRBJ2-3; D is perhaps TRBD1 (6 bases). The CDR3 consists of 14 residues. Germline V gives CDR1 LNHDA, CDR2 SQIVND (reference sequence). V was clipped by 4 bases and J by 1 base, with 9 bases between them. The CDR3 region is CASSTGHRTDTQYF. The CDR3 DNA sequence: TGTGCCAGTAGTACGGGACATCGCACAGATACGCAGTATTTT.

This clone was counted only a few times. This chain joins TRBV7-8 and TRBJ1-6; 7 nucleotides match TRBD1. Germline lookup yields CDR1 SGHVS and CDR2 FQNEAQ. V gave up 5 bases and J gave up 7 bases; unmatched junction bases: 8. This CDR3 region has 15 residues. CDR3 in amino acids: CASSARTGTNSPLHF. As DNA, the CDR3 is TGTGCCAGCAGCGCCCGGACAGGCACGAATTCACCCCTCCACTTT.

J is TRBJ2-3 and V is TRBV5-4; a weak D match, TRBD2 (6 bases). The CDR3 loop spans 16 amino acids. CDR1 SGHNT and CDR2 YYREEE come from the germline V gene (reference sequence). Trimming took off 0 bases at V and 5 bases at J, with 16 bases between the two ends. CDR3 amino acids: CASSLARAGKGDTQYF. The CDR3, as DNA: TGTGCCAGCAGCTTGGCTCGTGCGGGAAAGGGAGATACGCAGTATTTT.

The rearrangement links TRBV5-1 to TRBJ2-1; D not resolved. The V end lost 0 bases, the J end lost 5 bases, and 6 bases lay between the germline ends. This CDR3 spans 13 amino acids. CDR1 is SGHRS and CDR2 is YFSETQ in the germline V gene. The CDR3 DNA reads TGCGCCAGCAGCTTGGTACAGAACAATGAGCAGTTCTTC. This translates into CASSLVQNNEQFF.

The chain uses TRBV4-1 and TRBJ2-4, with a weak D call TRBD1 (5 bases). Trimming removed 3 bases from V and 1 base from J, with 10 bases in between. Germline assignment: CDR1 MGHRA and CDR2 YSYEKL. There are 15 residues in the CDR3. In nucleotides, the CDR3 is TGCGCCAGCAGCCAGGGGCTTGTGGCCAAAAACATTCAGTACTTC. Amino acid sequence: CASSQGLVAKNIQYF.